Following are 13 T cell receptor beta chains from one sample sequenced in a study of T cells in Graves' hyperthyroidism and ophthalmopathy. The CDR3 regions of TCR beta were amplified from RNA transcripts. A set of HTBI primers served as the primers for a first-round RT-PCR of the TCR CDR3. Each CDR3 protein is one row after TCRdb ran MiXCR on the multiplex PCR reads. The sample contains more than 300,000 distinct CDR3 sequences, 15% to 20% of which appear only once. The sequencing input was blood. The receptors come from a woman aged 25 to 39 with Graves' hyperthyroidism that later progressed to Graves' ophthalmopathy.

This clonotype came up a few times. The J gene is TRBJ2-2, the V gene TRBV6-1; D unclear. The CDR3 is 14 amino acids. Germline CDR1 and CDR2: MNHNS and SASEGT. V dropped 4 bases and J dropped 4 bases, with 10 bases sitting between them. The CDR3 DNA sequence: TGTGCCAGCAGTGGAGACGTAAGCACCGGGGAGCTGTTTTTT. This gives the protein CASSGDVSTGELFF.

This clonotype came up many times. The chain employs TRBV28 and TRBJ2-3, with 12 bases lining up with TRBD1. CDR3 size: 16 residues. J gave up 2 bases and V 6 bases, and 6 bases lay outside the gene matches. CDR1 and CDR2 from the germline V gene are MDHEN and SYDVKM. The CDR3 sequence: CASSPGTGGITDTQYF. DNA for the CDR3: TGTGCCAGCAGCCCTGGGACAGGGGGCATCACAGATACGCAGTATTTT.

This clonotype was observed at least ten times. The chain has TRBV2 and TRBJ1-6; TRBD1 might be the D (5 bases). CDR1 and CDR2 (germline): SNHLY, FYNNEI. Trimming stripped 7 bases from V and 7 bases from J, with 17 bases between. CDR3 length: 15 residues. CDR3 sequence (DNA): TGTGCCAGCATGAGCCTTGGGGCAGCGAATTCACCCCTCCACTTT. This encodes CASMSLGAANSPLHF.

This clonotype was detected many times. V gene TRBV25-1 combines with J gene TRBJ2-3; possibly TRBD1 or TRBD2 for D (5 bases each). Per the germline V gene, CDR1 is MGHDK and CDR2 is SYGVNS. This CDR3 comprises 16 residues. V shed 7 bases and J shed 0 bases, with 17 bases lying between them. The CDR3 here is CASTDPRGTSTDTQYF. Written as DNA, the CDR3 is TGTGCCAGCACCGACCCGAGGGGAACTAGCACAGATACGCAGTATTTT. Supplemented by reference TRBV25-1 and TRBJ2-3, the full variable domain reads EADIYQTPRYLVIGTGKKITLECSQTMGHDKMYWYQQDPGMELHLIHYSYGVNSTEKGDLSSESTVSRIRTEHFPLTLESARPSHTSQYLCASTDPRGTSTDTQYFGPGTRLTVL.

This chain links TRBV3-1 with TRBJ2-7; D is possibly TRBD1 (5 bases). Trimming removed 4 bases from V and 3 bases from J, with 10 bases in between. Germline V gene data show CDR1 as LGHDT and CDR2 as YNNKEL (reference sequence). The CDR3 is 13 residues long. The CDR3 here is CASSPFQGYEQYF. CDR3 bases: TGTGCCAGCAGCCCATTCCAGGGCTACGAGCAGTACTTC.

This clonotype was detected many times. The DNA for the CDR3 is TGTGCCAGCAGCCATGGACGGACTAATGAAAAACTGTTTTTT. Amino acid sequence: CASSHGRTNEKLFF. The chain couples TRBV3-1 to TRBJ1-4, with D hard to call. This CDR3 comprises 14 residues. Deletions cut 3 bases from V and 2 bases from J, with 7 bases between. Germline V gene lookup returns CDR1 LGHDT and CDR2 YNNKEL (reference sequence). Supplemented by reference TRBV3-1 and TRBJ1-4, the full variable domain reads DTAVSQTPKYLVTQMGNDKSIKCEQNLGHDTMYWYKQDSKKFLKIMFSYNNKELIINETVPNRFSPKSPDKAHLNLHINSLELGDSAVYFCASSHGRTNEKLFFGSGTQLSVL.

Ten or more counts support this clonotype. The rearrangement joins TRBV6-6 to TRBJ1-2; a possible D gene is TRBD1 (5 bases). Trimming shortened V by 2 bases and J by 4 bases, and 14 bases separated the two germline ends. The germline V gene encodes CDR1 MNHNY and CDR2 SVGAGI (reference sequence). This CDR3 contains 15 residues. The CDR3: CASSYASGTFYGYTF. In nucleotides, the CDR3 is TGTGCCAGCAGTTACGCCTCCGGGACTTTCTATGGCTACACCTTC.

This clonotype appeared many times. One end of the junction fails to match germline, which may point to a read error. This chain links TRBV6-2 or TRBV6-3 with TRBJ1-4; no clear D. This CDR3 is 13 amino acids long. The V gene's germline CDR1 is MNHEY and CDR2 SVGEGT. The CDR3 DNA is TGTGCCAGCAGTTACAGGGTGAATGGAAAACTGTTTTTT. Protein: CASSYRVNGKLFF.

This clonotype was recorded many times. V gene TRBV3-1 combines with J gene TRBJ1-2, with TRBD1 as a possible D gene (5 bases). Germline V gives CDR1 LGHDT, CDR2 YNNKEL (reference sequence). V dropped 0 bases and J dropped 8 bases, with 19 bases sitting between them. The CDR3 consists of 16 residues. The CDR3 loop reads CASSQDRGRPPEGYTF. The CDR3 DNA sequence: TGTGCCAGCAGCCAAGATCGGGGCAGACCCCCGGAAGGCTACACCTTC.

This clonotype was counted at least ten times. This sequence joins TRBV29-1 and TRBJ1-2, with D hard to call. CDR1 and CDR2 from the germline V gene are SQVTM and ANQGSEA. V lost 4 bases to trimming and J lost 10 bases, with 16 bases between them. The CDR3 sequence is 12 residues long. This CDR3 reads CSVGAAGSPYTF. The DNA for the CDR3 is TGCAGCGTTGGGGCAGCCGGATCTCCCTACACCTTC.

Many counts were recorded for this clonotype. The CDR3 DNA reads as TGTGCCAGCAGCGTTACGGGAGTGAGTTCACCCCTCCACTTT. Protein sequence: CASSVTGVSSPLHF. The rearrangement uses TRBV9 and TRBJ1-6, with D unclear. The V gene's germline CDR1 is SGDLS and CDR2 YYNGEE. The CDR3 totals 14 residues. V was trimmed by 2 bases and J by 9 bases, leaving 12 bases between them. Full variable domain (rest looked up from reference TRBV9 and TRBJ1-6): DSGVTQTPKHLITATGQRVTLRCSPRSGDLSVYWYQQSLDQGLQFLIQYYNGEERAKGNILERFSAQQFPDLHSELNLSSLELGDSALYFCASSVTGVSSPLHFGNGTRLTVT.

Many counts were recorded for this clonotype. J is TRBJ1-5 and V is TRBV12-3 or TRBV12-4; D is possibly TRBD1 (6 bases). V gave up 5 bases and J gave up 6 bases, with 23 bases separating them. The CDR3 is 17 residues long. CDR3 DNA: TGTGCCAGCAGTCTACGGGACATTGTAGGTTGGGGTCAGCCCCAGCATTTT. This sequence encodes CASSLRDIVGWGQPQHF.

This clonotype showed up many times. This chain joins TRBV30 and TRBJ1-1; a weak D match, TRBD1 (6 bases). The CDR3 contains 13 residues. V was pared by 0 bases and J by 4 bases, with 9 bases between. The V gene's germline CDR1 is GTSNPN and CDR2 SVGIG (reference sequence). The CDR3 spells CAWSVVRGTEAFF. CDR3 coding DNA: TGTGCCTGGAGTGTTGTCAGGGGCACTGAAGCTTTCTTT.